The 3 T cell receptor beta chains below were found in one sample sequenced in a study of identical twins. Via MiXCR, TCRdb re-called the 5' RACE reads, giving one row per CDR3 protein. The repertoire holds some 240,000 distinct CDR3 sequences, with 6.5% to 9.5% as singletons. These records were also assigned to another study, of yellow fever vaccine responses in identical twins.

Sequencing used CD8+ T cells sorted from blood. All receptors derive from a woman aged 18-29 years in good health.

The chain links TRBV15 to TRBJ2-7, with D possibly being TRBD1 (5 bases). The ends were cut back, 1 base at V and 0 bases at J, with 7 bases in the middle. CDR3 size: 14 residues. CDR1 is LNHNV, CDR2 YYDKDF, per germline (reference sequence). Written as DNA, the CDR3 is TGTGCCACCAGCAGAGTCGACAGCTCCTACGAGCAGTACTTC. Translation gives CATSRVDSSYEQYF.

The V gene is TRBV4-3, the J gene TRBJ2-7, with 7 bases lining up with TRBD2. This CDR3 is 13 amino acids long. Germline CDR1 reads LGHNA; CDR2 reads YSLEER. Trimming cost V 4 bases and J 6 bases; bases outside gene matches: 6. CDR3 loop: CASSPILAGEQYF. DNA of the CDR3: TGCGCCAGCAGCCCAATCTTAGCGGGCGAGCAGTACTTC.

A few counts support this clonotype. This chain's CDR3 is CASWGPGALESYEQYF. CDR3 nucleotide sequence: TGTGCCAGCTGGGGGCCGGGGGCCCTAGAGTCCTACGAGCAGTACTTC. The V call is TRBV7-9, the J call TRBJ2-7; D may be TRBD1 or TRBD2 (6 bases each). This CDR3 has 16 residues. Per germline, CDR1 SEHNR and CDR2 FQNEAQ (reference sequence). The V and J ends lost 8 bases and 1 base respectively, with 21 bases between them.